This note documents a single TCR beta chain sequence. Here immunoSEQ multiplex PCR was the method, and the copy in TCRdb shows in-frame clones only, minus some. The sample comprises about 50,000 clones, around nine tenths of which are singletons, and 0.65% to 0.9% rests with the top ten. The CDR3 consists of 16 residues. V dropped 4 bases and J dropped 4; count of bases not matched to a gene: 8. The germline V gene encodes CDR1 LNHDA and CDR2 SQIVND (reference sequence). These data belong to a study of control samples from healthy donors and cancer patients. The sequencing input was PBMCs. This chain links TRBV19 with TRBJ2-1; 9 nucleotides agree with TRBD1. This TCR was recovered from a man between 25 and 39 years old with colorectal cancer. CDR3 in amino acids: CASSTQGAKLYNEQFF. DNA for the CDR3: TGTGCCAGTAGTACACAGGGGGCGAAACTGTACAATGAGCAGTTCTTC.